What follows is one T cell receptor (beta chain) and its context. Its antigen remains unidentified. This entry is derived from a study of T-cell reconstitution after alpha-beta-depleted transplantation in children. V lost 0 bases and J lost 9; bases outside the gene matches: 9. The CDR3 length is 16 residues. Germline CDR1 SGHRS, CDR2 YFSETQ. Study-level findings and limits: Newly generated T cells supplied most T-cell counts and diversity one year post-transplant.

A TCRbeta library incorporating unique molecular identifiers was prepared. TCRdb used MiXCR to reprocess the PCR reads, holding one entry per CDR3 protein. The sample holds some 450,000 distinct CDR3 sequences, roughly two fifths seen once. The chain has TRBV5-1 and TRBJ1-6; TRBD1 matches at 7 bases. The sequenced sample was PBMCs, obtained before TCRalphabeta/CD19-depleted stem cell transplant. The origin of this receptor is a girl under 10 years old with aplastic anemia, due to receive a stem cell transplant. The CDR3 DNA follows: TGCGCCAGCAGCTTGGACCTTAACAGGGGAGGTTCACCCCTCCACTTT. Encoded protein: CASSLDLNRGGSPLHF.